The 3 T cell receptor beta chains reported below all come from one sample, sequenced in a study of cytotoxic CD8 clonotypes in ibrutinib-treated CLL. Here immunoSEQ multiplex PCR was the method, and the copy in TCRdb shows in-frame clones only, minus some. The data contain about 45,000 clones, about two thirds of them singletons. The sample in question was PBMCs, obtained after 12 months of ibrutinib treatment. These receptors originate from a human donor with chronic lymphocytic leukemia.

The V gene is TRBV6-6, the J gene TRBJ1-6, with TRBD1 matching over 7 bases. V shed 2 bases, J shed 7 bases, and the junction held 5 bases outside the gene matches. Germline V gene sequence: CDR1 MNHNY, CDR2 SVGAGI (reference sequence). This CDR3 has 15 amino acids. DNA of the CDR3: TGTGCCAGCAGTTACGGTGACAGGGCCAATTCACCCCTCCACTTT. Its protein is CASSYGDRANSPLHF.

V gene TRBV4-2 combines with J gene TRBJ1-1, with 9 nucleotides matching TRBD1. The V segment lost 2 bases and the J segment 4 bases; nucleotides outside the gene matches: 8. The CDR3 loop spans 16 amino acids. Looked up from germline, CDR1 is LGHNA and CDR2 is YNFKEQ. This chain's CDR3 is CASSQPMGQGGTEAFF. CDR3 DNA sequence: TGTGCCAGCAGCCAACCCATGGGACAGGGAGGCACTGAAGCTTTCTTT.

There are a few counts of this clone. The chain employs TRBV2 and TRBJ2-3; D is unresolved. Trimming removed 6 bases from V and 1 base from J, with 14 bases in between. The CDR3 extends over 15 amino acids. Germline-derived CDR1 and CDR2 are SNHLY and FYNNEI. CDR3 nucleotide sequence: TGTGCCAGCAGCCACGGTCGTCGGGGCACAGATACGCAGTATTTT. This codes for CASSHGRRGTDTQYF.